This is a list of T cell receptor beta chains from one sample in a study of T cells in Graves' hyperthyroidism and ophthalmopathy. MiXCR, applied by TCRdb to the multiplex PCR reads, yields one record per CDR3 protein. The table shows roughly 710,000 distinct CDR3 sequences, with 30% to 40% occurring only once. The sample consisted of blood. Receptors were obtained from a woman in her forties with Graves' hyperthyroidism. Each CDR3 is given with its conserved first and last residue. The D gene is left open where the match is weak. Expanded clones get a size class; other rows say once, few or many, or leave the size out.

>NA|TRBJ1-6|TRBV12-3/TRBV12-4|NA
TGTGCCAGCAGTACGACAAATTCACCCCTCCACTTT
CASSTTNSPLHF
>many|TRBJ1-1|TRBV9|NA
TGTGCCAGCAGCGTAGACGGGGTAAAGACTGAAGCTTTCTTT
CASSVDGVKTEAFF
>few|TRBJ2-5|TRBV7-2|TRBD2
TGTGCCAGCAGCCCCCCGGGGCTAGCGGGGGGAGGGAAGACCCAGTACTTC
CASSPPGLAGGGKTQYF
>many|TRBJ1-1|TRBV2|NA
TGTGCCAGCATGGCAGGGTTAACGAACACTGAAGCTTTCTTT
CASMAGLTNTEAFF
>NA|TRBJ2-2|TRBV10-3|TRBD1
TGTGCCATCAGTGGCGGGACAGGGGGCTGGACCGGGGAGCTGTTTTTT
CAISGGTGGWTGELFF
>NA|TRBJ2-6|TRBV10-3|TRBD1
TGTGCCATCAGGGGGATTGGGACAGGGGTCCCGACTTTC
CAIRGIGTGVPTF
>many|TRBJ2-6|TRBV29-1|NA
TGCAGCGTTGATACCAGAGGGACTCGCCAGGGCTCTGGGGCCAACGTCCTGACTTTC
CSVDTRGTRQGSGANVLTF
>few|TRBJ1-4|TRBV29-1|NA
TGCAGCGTTGAAAGTACCACAGGCGTTAATGAAAAACTGTTTTTT
CSVESTTGVNEKLFF
>NA|TRBJ1-4|TRBV20-1|NA
TGCAGTGCTATGGGGAGGGAAGAAAAACTGTTTTTT
CSAMGREEKLFF
>few|TRBJ1-1|TRBV29-1|NA
TGCAGCGTCCGGGGGGGGCGGAGTACTGAAGCTTTCTTT
CSVRGGRSTEAFF
>few|TRBJ1-2|TRBV12-3/TRBV12-4|TRBD1
TGTGCCAGCAGTTTCCCTGGGGGACAGGAGCTTTGGGGCTACACCTTC
CASSFPGGQELWGYTF
>few|TRBJ2-7|TRBV20-1|NA
TGCAGTGCCCACCTTTTTGGCAGGGTCTCCTACGAGCAGTACTTC
CSAHLFGRVSYEQYF
>many|TRBJ2-7|TRBV5-4|TRBD2
TGTGCCAGCAGCTCACTAGCGGGCACGACCTACGAGCAGTACTTC
CASSSLAGTTYEQYF
>many|TRBJ2-5|TRBV19|NA
TGTGCCAGTAGTTTGAGACAAAACCAAGAGACCCAGTACTTC
CASSLRQNQETQYF
>few|TRBJ2-5|TRBV6-2/TRBV6-3|NA
TGTGCCAGCACCGTGGGGTCCTCGCAAAAGTACTTC
CASTVGSSQKYF
>few|TRBJ2-2|TRBV4-3|TRBD1
TGCGCCAGCAGCCCCCCCCGACAGGGTACCGGGGAGCTGTTTTTT
CASSPPRQGTGELFF
>few|TRBJ1-5|TRBV6-2/TRBV6-3|NA
TGTGCCAGCAGTTACATCGGCAGCAATCAGCCCCAGCATTTT
CASSYIGSNQPQHF
>NA|TRBJ2-3|TRBV5-1|TRBD1
TGTGCCACCAGCGGAGGTGGACAGGGAAGATTGGATACGCAGTATTTT
CATSGGGQGRLDTQYF
>NA|TRBJ1-2|TRBV4-1|TRBD1
TGCGCCAGCAGCCAAGCGGGACAGAGATATGGCTACACCTTC
CASSQAGQRYGYTF
>NA|TRBJ2-7|TRBV29-1|NA
TGCAGCGGCTACGAGCAGTACTTC
CSGYEQYF
>NA|TRBJ1-2|TRBV7-6|TRBD1
TGTGCCAGCAGCGTTGAGGCAGGGGGACCCTATGGCTACACCTTC
CASSVEAGGPYGYTF
>once|TRBJ1-4|TRBV19|NA
TGTGCCGGTAGTATGAGAGGTGCAACTAATGAAAAACTGTTTTTT
CAGSMRGATNEKLFF
>many|TRBJ1-1|TRBV12-3/TRBV12-4|NA
TGTGCCAGCAGCGGCCAGGAAGACACTGAAGCTTTCTTT
CASSGQEDTEAFF
>once|TRBJ1-1|TRBV7-2|NA
TGTGCCAGCAGCGTCGGGACTAGACGGGGGCGGGCTGAAGCTTTCTTT
CASSVGTRRGRAEAFF
>few|TRBJ1-6|TRBV28|NA
TGTGCCAGCAGGTTGTGGACGGACAGATCACCCCTCCACTTT
CASRLWTDRSPLHF
>NA|TRBJ2-7|TRBV13|NA
TGTGCCAGCAGCTATTTCGACGAGCAGTACTTC
CASSYFDEQYF
>many|TRBJ2-7|TRBV19|NA
TGTGCGGGGGACGGGACTGTCCCCTACGAGCAGTACTTC
CAGDGTVPYEQYF
>many|TRBJ1-1|TRBV6-2/TRBV6-3|NA
TGTGCCAGCAGTCCCTCCAGTCCTGAAGCTTTCTTT
CASSPSSPEAFF
>few|TRBJ1-5|TRBV28|NA
TGTGCCAGCAGCAAAGGGGGGTTGAGGCAGCCCCAGCATTTT
CASSKGGLRQPQHF
>few|TRBJ1-5|TRBV6-6|TRBD1
TGTGCCAGCAGAGAAACCGACAGGGGGTGGGATCAGCCCCAGCATTTT
CASRETDRGWDQPQHF
>many|TRBJ1-1|TRBV10-3|NA
TGTGCCATCAGTGAGTTCCCAGAATGGCGCACTGAAGCTTTCTTT
CAISEFPEWRTEAFF
>many|TRBJ1-1|TRBV19|TRBD1
TGTGCCAGTAGTGGACAGGGGGGTCTCGAAGCTTTCTTT
CASSGQGGLEAFF
>many|TRBJ2-7|TRBV7-8|NA
TGTGCCAGCAGCTTAACGGGCTACTCGAGCTCCTACGAGCAGTACTTC
CASSLTGYSSSYEQYF
>NA|TRBJ1-5|TRBV29-1|NA
TGCAGCGTTGTGGCAGGGACCGGAGATCAGCCCCAGCATTTT
CSVVAGTGDQPQHF
>NA|TRBJ2-1|TRBV2|NA
TGTGCCAGCAGCCCGACTTCCTACAATGAGCAGTTCTTC
CASSPTSYNEQFF
>NA|TRBJ2-7|TRBV2|TRBD2
TGTGCCAGCTCAAGGAGTCCCGGGACTAGCGGTTACGAGCAGTACTTC
CASSRSPGTSGYEQYF
>NA|TRBJ1-2|TRBV6-5|NA
TGTGCCAGCGGTTACTCGGGGGGAATAGATGGCTACACCTTC
CASGYSGGIDGYTF
>once|TRBJ1-1|TRBV7-8|NA
TGTGCCAGCAGCTTAGGTAACAGGAATATGAACACTGAAGCTTTCTTT
CASSLGNRNMNTEAFF
>many|TRBJ1-1|TRBV7-2|NA
TGTGCCAGCAGCTTTACAAAGGGACGGCTGAACACTGAAGCTTTCTTT
CASSFTKGRLNTEAFF
>many|TRBJ1-5|TRBV15|TRBD1
TGTGCCACCAGCAGGGACAGGGAGGGATTGCAGCCCCAGCATTTT
CATSRDREGLQPQHF
>NA|TRBJ2-2|TRBV15|TRBD1
TGTGCCACCAGCAGAGATCGTCAGGGGGCTATCGGGGAGCTGTTTTTT
CATSRDRQGAIGELFF
>many|TRBJ1-5|TRBV5-6|TRBD1
TGTGCCAGCAGTTCAGGGACAGTCAATCAGCCCCAGCATTTT
CASSSGTVNQPQHF
>NA|TRBJ1-5|TRBV10-2|NA
NA
CASRARATEAFFGQGTRLNQPQHF
>many|TRBJ1-1|TRBV19|NA
TGTGCCAGCGCAGTTTCGGGACTCTGGAACACTGAAGCTTTCTTT
CASAVSGLWNTEAFF
>NA|TRBJ2-7|TRBV7-9|TRBD2
TGTGCCAGCAGCTCCCAGCGGGAGTCGGGGCAGTACTTC
CASSSQRESGQYF
>NA|TRBJ2-3|TRBV12-3/TRBV12-4|TRBD2
TGTGCCACCCGGGCGGGGGGGGCAGATACGCAGTATTTT
CATRAGGADTQYF
>many|TRBJ1-1|TRBV29-1|NA
TGCTGCGGCCGACAGTACACTGAAGCTTTCTTT
CCGRQYTEAFF
>many|TRBJ2-5|TRBV29-1|NA
TGCAGCGGCGTGGCTAGCTTCCCGCGGCGCGAGACCCAGTACTTC
CSGVASFPRRETQYF